This TCR beta chain was identified during a study of Ad26.COV2.S vaccination and SARS-CoV-2 variants. Study-wide background: A COV1001 Ad26.COV2.S trial-arm participant provided the sample. Ad26.COV2.S shots went into the muscle once or twice, 56 days apart.

Trimming removed 1 base at V and 8 bases at J, with 14 bases between. CDR3 length: 15 amino acids. Germline V gene sequence: CDR1 MDHEN, CDR2 SYDVKM. Indicated treatment: 19 received Ad26.COV2.S at low or high dose, single or two shots; about five received placebo; per-sample allocation not given. Samples came from day 63 after the first vaccine or placebo injection. Generated by immunoSEQ multiplex PCR, the TCRdb table keeps only in-frame clones and is missing some. Altogether 380,000 or so clones are present, roughly 85% being singletons, with the ten largest covering around 7%. The sequencing here drew on peripheral blood, taken in a trial of Ad26.COV2.S vaccine versus placebo. The chain couples TRBV28 to TRBJ1-4; D is perhaps TRBD1 (5 bases). The TCR originated in a person between 18 and 65 years old who received the Ad26.COV2.S COVID-19 vaccine or a placebo. The CDR3 region has the DNA TGTGCCAGCAGTTTATTCGTGGGGGGTGGGGAAAAACTGTTTTTT. Translation gives CASSLFVGGGEKLFF.